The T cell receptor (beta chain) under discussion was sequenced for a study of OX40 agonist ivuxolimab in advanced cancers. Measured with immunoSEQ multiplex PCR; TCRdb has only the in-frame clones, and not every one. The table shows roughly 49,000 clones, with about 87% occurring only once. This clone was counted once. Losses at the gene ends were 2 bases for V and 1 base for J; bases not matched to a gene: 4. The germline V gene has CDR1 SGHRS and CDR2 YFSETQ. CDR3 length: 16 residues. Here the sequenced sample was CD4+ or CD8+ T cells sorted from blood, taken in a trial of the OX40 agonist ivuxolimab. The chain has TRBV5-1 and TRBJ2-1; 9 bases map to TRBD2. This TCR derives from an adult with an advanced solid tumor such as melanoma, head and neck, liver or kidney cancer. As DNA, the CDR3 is TGCGCCAGCAGCTTTTCTAGCGGGACGTCCTACAATGAGCAGTTCTTC. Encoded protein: CASSFSSGTSYNEQFF.